The sequence of this TCR beta chain was determined in a study of T cell responses to AZD1222 COVID-19 vaccine (dated by TCRdb to the early 2020s). For the study in its entirety: AZD1222 recipients given second doses at about 4 weeks or at about 12 weeks were pooled, since spike-specific TCR depth and breadth were not found to differ between the two schedules. Enrollment into the trials was organized by age into subgroups of 18-55, 56-69 and 70-plus years, and those subgroups contained approximately 160, 26 and 62 TCR-sequenced participants, respectively. TCR sequencing was performed for roughly 240 trial participants, of whom 200 to 220 were given two doses of AZD1222 and around 26 were given two doses of MenACWY control vaccine. Here is what the overall study found, with its caveats: The 56-69-year group was small, and its depth increase did not reach significance, likely because of low power. Vaccine-associated CD4 TCRs spanned the whole spike protein, with dominant responses in regions 160-218 and 743-854. Participants were mostly white British and included more females than males, and it was suggested by the authors that clonal diversity may have been underestimated. Spike-specific TCR breadth and depth rose significantly after two AZD1222 doses compared with day 0 and with MenACWY recipients. Because no day 14 peak-response samples were available, repertoires were characterized only after the peak T cell response. Reportedly, almost half of the unique spike-specific TCRs recognized epitopes lying outside the regions that are mutated in the B.1.351 and B.1.1.7 variants. Conclusions about previously exposed vaccinees are limited because only five to seven AZD1222 recipients were SARS-CoV-2 seropositive at baseline.

The CDR3, from cysteine to phenylalanine, totals 15 residues. Only the CDR3 DNA stays, 45 bases, in frame from base 1. In the germline V gene (reference sequence), CDR1 corresponds to LNHDA and CDR2 to SQIVND. Trimmed from V: 1 base; trimmed from J: 8 bases; junction bases lacking a gene match: 3. The CDR3 regions of human TCRbeta chains were analyzed by immunosequencing. As for how the authors treated the data: TCRs in the repertoires were matched against a reference library of SARS-CoV-2-specific TCRs that had been generated with the MIRA antigen-specificity platform. Breadth was defined as the fraction of unique TCRs that were SARS-CoV-2-associated, and depth was defined as the fraction of total T cells that were SARS-CoV-2-associated. Using the MIRA data, each spike-specific TCR was mapped to the spike region that the TCR reacts to and placed in a CD4 or CD8 class. Log10-transformed breadth and depth values were compared by one-way ANOVA with Sidak's multiple comparisons tests. What TCRdb holds here is the immuneACCESS table cut down to in-frame rearrangements. Part of the clones is not present; checked against another copy, under half of the missing clones reflect an unresolved V gene, and the others are unexplained. V and J calls and clone size are given by that table; D and trimming were obtained from the DNA. Here the sample has roughly 180,000 clones; 90% occur a single time. Of the sample, roughly 3.1% falls within the top ten clones.

Read against the paper, the sample's time point label means: baseline before first vaccination. Vaccinee samples came from UK trials COV001 and COV002, including a single-blind randomized controlled phase 2/3 trial of AZD1222 (ChAdOx1 nCoV-19) in healthy adults. For TCRbeta chain sequencing, PBMC samples from trial participants were taken at day 0 and at day 28 after the second dose. To note about this clone: Its antigen specificity is not known. No much larger clonotype is one base removed from it; base qualities were not supplied.

The clonotype comes from an adult in good health. The V and J genes are TRBV19 and TRBJ1-6, and TRBD1 aligns with 9 junction nucleotides. The source was peripheral blood, collected on day 0 of AZD1222 vaccination. CDR3 protein: CASSIGGQGYSPLHF. The bases read TGTGCCAGTAGTATAGGGGGACAGGGCTATTCACCCCTCCACTTT.